This T cell receptor (beta chain) was sequenced during a study of blood T cell repertoires in COVID-19. Study-wide background: Nucleic acid was either cDNA or gDNA, and it came from T cells, B-cell-depleted T cells, or PBMCs.

Looked up from germline, CDR1 is MDHEN and CDR2 is SYDVKM. The CDR3 has 14 residues. The V gene lost 11 bases and the J gene lost 5 bases, with 19 bases spanning the gap. The participants were between roughly 18 and 100 years old and came from under 25 US areas. Original processing notes: Reference gene primer amplification yielded estimated nucleated cell counts. Measured with immunoSEQ multiplex PCR; TCRdb has only the in-frame clones, and not every one. The V and J calls and clone size are taken from that table; D and trimming were inferred from the DNA. The sample holds some 140,000 clones, 70% to 85% seen once.

This chain uses TRBV28 with TRBJ1-5; possibly TRBD1 for D (5 bases). The origin of this receptor is a man aged 45-65 years who had recovered from COVID-19. The sample taken for sequencing was PBMCs or T cells enriched from blood (not recorded which). In DNA, the CDR3 is TGTGCCGGGGCGCTCAGGGCCCGGCATCAGCCCCAGCATTTT. This codes for CAGALRARHQPQHF.